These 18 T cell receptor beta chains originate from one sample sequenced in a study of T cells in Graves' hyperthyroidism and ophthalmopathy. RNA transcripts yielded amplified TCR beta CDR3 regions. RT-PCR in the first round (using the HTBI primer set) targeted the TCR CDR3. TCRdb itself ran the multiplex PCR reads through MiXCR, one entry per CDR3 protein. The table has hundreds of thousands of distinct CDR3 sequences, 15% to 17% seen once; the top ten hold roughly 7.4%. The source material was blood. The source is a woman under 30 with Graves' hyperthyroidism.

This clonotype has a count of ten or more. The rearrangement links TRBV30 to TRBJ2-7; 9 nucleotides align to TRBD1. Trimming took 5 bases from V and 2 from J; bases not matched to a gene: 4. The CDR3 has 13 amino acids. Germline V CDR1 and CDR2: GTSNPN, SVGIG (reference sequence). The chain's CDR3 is CAWSRTGAYEQYF. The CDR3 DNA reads TGTGCCTGGTCCCGGACAGGGGCCTACGAGCAGTACTTC. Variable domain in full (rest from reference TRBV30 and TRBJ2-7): SQTIHQWPATLVQPVGSPLSLECTVEGTSNPNLYWYRQAAGRGLQLLFYSVGIGQISSEVPQNLSASRPQDRQFILSSKKLLLSDSGFYLCAWSRTGAYEQYFGPGTRLTVT.

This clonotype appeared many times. CDR3 DNA: TGTGCCAGTAGCCAAGGGCCCAGGGGGAGAATGAACACTGAAGCTTTCTTT. This translates into CASSQGPRGRMNTEAFF. The V and J genes are TRBV19 and TRBJ1-1, with 7 bases lining up with TRBD1. This CDR3 comprises 17 residues. Germline loops: CDR1 LNHDA, CDR2 SQIVND (reference sequence). The J segment lost 0 bases and the V segment lost 6 bases, leaving 13 bases of the junction unmatched.

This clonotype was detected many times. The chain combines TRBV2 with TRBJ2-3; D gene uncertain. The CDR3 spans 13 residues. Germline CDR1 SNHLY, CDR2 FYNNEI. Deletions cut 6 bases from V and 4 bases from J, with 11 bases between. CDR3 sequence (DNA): TGTGCCAGCAGCTCAATTAGTGCAGATACGCAGTATTTT. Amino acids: CASSSISADTQYF.

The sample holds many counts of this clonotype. The DNA of the CDR3 is TGTGCCAGCAGCTTTGGGATTGCAGGGGTAAACTATGGCTACACCTTC. This gives the protein CASSFGIAGVNYGYTF. V is TRBV5-5 and J is TRBJ1-2; tentative D call: TRBD1 (6 bases). CDR1 is SGHKS and CDR2 is YYEKEE in the germline V gene (reference sequence). There are 16 residues in the CDR3. The V end lost 2 bases, the J end lost 2 bases, and 16 bases lay between the germline ends.

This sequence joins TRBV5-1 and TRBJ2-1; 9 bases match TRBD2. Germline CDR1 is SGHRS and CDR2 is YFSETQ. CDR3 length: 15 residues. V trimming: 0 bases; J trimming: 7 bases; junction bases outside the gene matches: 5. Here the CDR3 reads CASSLDLAGPNEQFF. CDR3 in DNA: TGCGCCAGCAGCTTGGATCTAGCGGGACCGAATGAGCAGTTCTTC.

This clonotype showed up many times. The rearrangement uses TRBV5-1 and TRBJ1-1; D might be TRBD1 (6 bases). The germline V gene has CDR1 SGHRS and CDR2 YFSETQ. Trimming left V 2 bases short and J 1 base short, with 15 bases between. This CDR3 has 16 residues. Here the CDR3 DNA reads TGCGCCAGCAGCTTTGGTGGCGGACAGCGGAACACTGAAGCTTTCTTT. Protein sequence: CASSFGGGQRNTEAFF.

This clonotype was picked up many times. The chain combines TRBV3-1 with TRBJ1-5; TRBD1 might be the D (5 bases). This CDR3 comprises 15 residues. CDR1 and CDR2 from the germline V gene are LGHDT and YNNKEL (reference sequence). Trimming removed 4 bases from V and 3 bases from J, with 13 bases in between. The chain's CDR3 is CASSRRGVDNQPQHF. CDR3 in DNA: TGTGCCAGCAGCCGACGGGGGGTCGACAATCAGCCCCAGCATTTT.

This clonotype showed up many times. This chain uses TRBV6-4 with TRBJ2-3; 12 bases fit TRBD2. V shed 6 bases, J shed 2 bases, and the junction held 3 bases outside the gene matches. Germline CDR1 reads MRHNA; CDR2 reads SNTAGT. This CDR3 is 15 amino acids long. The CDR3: CASSRLAGDTDTQYF. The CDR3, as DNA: TGTGCCAGCAGCCGACTAGCGGGGGACACAGATACGCAGTATTTT.

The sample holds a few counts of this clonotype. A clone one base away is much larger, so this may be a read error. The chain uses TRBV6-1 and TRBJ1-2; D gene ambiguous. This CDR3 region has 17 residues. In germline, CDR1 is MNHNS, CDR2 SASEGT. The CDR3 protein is CASSEVGLSGTYYGYAF. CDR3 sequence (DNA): TGTGCCAGCAGTGAAGTCGGGTTGTCCGGAACCTACTATGGCTACGCCTTC.

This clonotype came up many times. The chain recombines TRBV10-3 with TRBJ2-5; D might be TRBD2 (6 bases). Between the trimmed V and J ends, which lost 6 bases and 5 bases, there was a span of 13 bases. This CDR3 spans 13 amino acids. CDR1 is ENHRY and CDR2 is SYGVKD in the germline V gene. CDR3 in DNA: TGTGCCATCAGGCGGGCCCGGGGGGAGACCCAGTACTTC. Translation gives CAIRRARGETQYF.

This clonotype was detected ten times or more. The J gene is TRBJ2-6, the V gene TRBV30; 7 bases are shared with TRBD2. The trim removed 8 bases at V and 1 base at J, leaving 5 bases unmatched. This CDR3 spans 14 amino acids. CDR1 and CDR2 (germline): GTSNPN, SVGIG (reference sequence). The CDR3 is CAREEASGANVLTF. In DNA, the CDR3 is TGTGCCCGGGAGGAGGCGTCTGGGGCCAACGTCCTGACTTTC.

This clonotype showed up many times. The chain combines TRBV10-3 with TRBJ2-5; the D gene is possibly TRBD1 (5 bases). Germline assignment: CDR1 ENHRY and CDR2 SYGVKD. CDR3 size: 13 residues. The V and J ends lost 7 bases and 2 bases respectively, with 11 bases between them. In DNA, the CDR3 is TGTGCCATCACCTCGACAGTTCAAGAGACCCAGTACTTC. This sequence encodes CAITSTVQETQYF.

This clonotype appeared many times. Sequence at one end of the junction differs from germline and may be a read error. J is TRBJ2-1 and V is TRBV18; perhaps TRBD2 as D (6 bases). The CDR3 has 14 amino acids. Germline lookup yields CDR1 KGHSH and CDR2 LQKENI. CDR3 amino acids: CASSPPRGYDEQFF. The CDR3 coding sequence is TGTGCCAGCTCACCTCCGCGGGGCTACGATGAGCAGTTCTTC.

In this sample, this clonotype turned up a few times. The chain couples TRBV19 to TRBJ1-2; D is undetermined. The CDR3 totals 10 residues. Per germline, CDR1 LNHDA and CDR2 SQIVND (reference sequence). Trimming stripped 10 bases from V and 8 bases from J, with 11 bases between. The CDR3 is CATGGRGYTF. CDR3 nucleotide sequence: TGTGCCACCGGCGGCCGGGGCTACACCTTC.

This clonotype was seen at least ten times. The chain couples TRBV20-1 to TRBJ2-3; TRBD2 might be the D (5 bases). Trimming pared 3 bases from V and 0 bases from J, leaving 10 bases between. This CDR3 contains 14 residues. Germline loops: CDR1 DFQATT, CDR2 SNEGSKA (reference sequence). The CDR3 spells CSASWAGSTDTQYF. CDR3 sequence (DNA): TGCAGTGCTAGCTGGGCGGGTAGCACAGATACGCAGTATTTT.

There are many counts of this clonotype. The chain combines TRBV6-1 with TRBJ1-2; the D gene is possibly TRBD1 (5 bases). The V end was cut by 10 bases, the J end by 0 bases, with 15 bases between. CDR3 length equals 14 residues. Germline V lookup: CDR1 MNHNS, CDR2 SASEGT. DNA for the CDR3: TGTGCCACCTCAAAGACAGCTACTAACTATGGCTACACCTTC. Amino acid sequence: CATSKTATNYGYTF.

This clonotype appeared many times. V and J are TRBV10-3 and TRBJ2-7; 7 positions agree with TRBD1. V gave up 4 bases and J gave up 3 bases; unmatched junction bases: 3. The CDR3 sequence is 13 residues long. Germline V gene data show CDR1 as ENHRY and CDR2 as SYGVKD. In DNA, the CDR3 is TGTGCCATCAGTGTTGGGACAGACTACGAGCAGTACTTC. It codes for CAISVGTDYEQYF.

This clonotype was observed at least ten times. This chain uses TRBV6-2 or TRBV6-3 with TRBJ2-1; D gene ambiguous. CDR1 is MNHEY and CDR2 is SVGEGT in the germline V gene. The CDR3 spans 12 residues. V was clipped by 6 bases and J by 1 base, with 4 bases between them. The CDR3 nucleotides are TGTGCCAGCAGGCAGTCCTACAATGAGCAGTTCTTC. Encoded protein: CASRQSYNEQFF.